Listed below are T cell receptor beta chains from one sample, sequenced in a study of immune evolution from preneoplasia to lung adenocarcinoma. Only in-frame clones appear in the TCRdb table, and some are missing; sequencing was by immunoSEQ multiplex PCR. The top ten clones hold 8.8% of a sample with about 2,000 clones, 70% to 85% of them seen once. Sequencing input: FFPE adjacent normal lung tissue. All receptors derive from a person between 65 and 79 years old with lung adenocarcinoma. Each CDR3 is given with its conserved first and last residue. D genes are given only for firm matches. Only some rows state a clone size, as once, few, many or a class for expanded clones.

v_gene	abundance	d_gene	j_gene	CDR3nt	CDR3aa
TRBV21-1	-	-	TRBJ2-5	TGTGCCAGCATAGCGGGAGGGCCAGGGGAGACCCAGTACTTC	CASIAGGPGETQYF
TRBV9	-	TRBD1	TRBJ1-3	TGTGCCAGCAGCCCAAGGACAGGGATGGAAGGAAACACCATATATTTT	CASSPRTGMEGNTIYF
TRBV30	-	-	TRBJ1-2	TGTGCCTGGAGTGCCCTTCGGGGTGGCTACACCTTC	CAWSALRGGYTF
TRBV11-3	-	TRBD1	TRBJ2-6	TGTGCCAGCAGCTTCGGACAGGTTAGCTCTGGGGCCAACGTCCTGACTTTC	CASSFGQVSSGANVLTF
TRBV11-2	-	TRBD2	TRBJ2-5	TGTGCCAGCAGCTTAGATGGGTCTAGCGGTTTAGAGACCCAGTACTTC	CASSLDGSSGLETQYF
TRBV29-1	-	-	TRBJ2-7	TGCAGCGGCCAGGTGGGAGAGGTCTACGAGCAGTACTTC	CSGQVGEVYEQYF
TRBV7-9	-	TRBD2	TRBJ2-5	TGTGCCAGCAGCTCCACGGCGGGAGGAGAGACCCAGTACTTC	CASSSTAGGETQYF
TRBV9	-	-	TRBJ2-3	TGTGCCAGCAGCGTACAATCGTTTGGGTTAGATACGCAGTATTTT	CASSVQSFGLDTQYF
TRBV4-3	few	TRBD2	TRBJ2-1	TGCGCCAGCAGCCAAGATACTAGCGCCTACAATGAGCAGTTCTTC	CASSQDTSAYNEQFF
TRBV4-1	-	-	TRBJ2-7	TGCGCCAGCAGCCTCGAGACTATAAACGAGCAGTACTTC	CASSLETINEQYF
TRBV9	-	TRBD1	TRBJ1-3	TGTGCCAGCAGCGATAGGGACAGGGGCTCTGGAAACACCATATATTTT	CASSDRDRGSGNTIYF
TRBV2	-	TRBD1	TRBJ1-1	TGTGCCAGCAGAAGGACAGGGGGCGGCACTGAAGCTTTCTTT	CASRRTGGGTEAFF
TRBV30	few	-	TRBJ1-2	TGTGCCTGGAGACCGGTGACAGGTGGCTACACCTTC	CAWRPVTGGYTF
TRBV6-1	once	-	TRBJ1-2	TGTGCCAGCTCCCGGGGATTAGAGTATGGCTACACCTTC	CASSRGLEYGYTF
TRBV18	-	TRBD2	TRBJ2-7	TGTGCCAGCTCACCACCCGGAGCGGGAACCTACGAGCAGTACTTC	CASSPPGAGTYEQYF
TRBV7-2	-	-	TRBJ2-2	TGTGCCAGCAGCTTAGGACAGGGAGGCACCGGGGAGCTGTTTTTT	CASSLGQGGTGELFF
TRBV11-1	-	-	TRBJ2-1	TGTGCCAGCAGCATCACCCGGGACCAGTACAATGAGCAGTTCTTC	CASSITRDQYNEQFF
TRBV30	once	-	TRBJ1-2	TGTGCCTGCGGTGGCAGGCAGTATGGCTACACCTTC	CACGGRQYGYTF
TRBV9	once	TRBD1	TRBJ2-6	TGTGCCAGCAGCTCCCCCGGGACAGATAACTCTGGGGCCAACGTCCTGACTTTC	CASSSPGTDNSGANVLTF
TRBV9	-	-	TRBJ2-1	TGTGCCAGCAGCGTAGCAAACTACAATGAGCAGTTCTTC	CASSVANYNEQFF
TRBV11-3	-	-	TRBJ2-2	TGTGCCATCAGCTTAGACACCGGGGAGCTGTTTTTT	CAISLDTGELFF
TRBV29-1	-	-	TRBJ2-2	TGCAGCGTTGGGGACACCGGGGAGCTGTTTTTT	CSVGDTGELFF
TRBV5-1	-	TRBD2	TRBJ2-5	TGCGCCAGCAGTTACACCGTAGCGGGGCGGCAAGAGACCCAGTACTTC	CASSYTVAGRQETQYF
TRBV5-6	large	-	TRBJ1-1	TGTGCCAGCAGCTTGGGAAGTTCGACATCCCCACGGAACACTGAAGCTTTCTTT	CASSLGSSTSPRNTEAFF
TRBV7-6	once	-	TRBJ2-3	TGTGCCAGCAGCTCCCTCGGGGGACGAGTTAGCACAGATACGCAGTATTTT	CASSSLGGRVSTDTQYF
TRBV6-5	once	-	TRBJ2-1	TGTGCCAGCAGTTACTCGACCAGCGCTGAGCAGTTCTTC	CASSYSTSAEQFF
TRBV19	-	TRBD1	TRBJ1-1	TGTGCCAGTAGGCAGGGACAGAAGAACACTGAAGCTTTCTTT	CASRQGQKNTEAFF
TRBV7-2	-	TRBD1	TRBJ2-3	TGTGCCAGCAGCTTAGCGGCAGGGGGCCTAGATACGCAGTATTTT	CASSLAAGGLDTQYF
TRBV5-8	-	TRBD1	TRBJ1-2	TGTGCCAGCAGCCTAGGGCAGGGGGGTACCTTC	CASSLGQGGTF
TRBV19	-	-	TRBJ2-7	TGTGCCACCACAGGGCAGGCCTACGAGCAGTACTTC	CATTGQAYEQYF
TRBV25-1	-	-	TRBJ2-5	TGTGCCAGCAGTGAAGGGGGACGGGTCAGGGTAGAGACCCAGTACTTC	CASSEGGRVRVETQYF
TRBV5-1	once	TRBD2	TRBJ2-7	TGCGCCAGCATGTATAGGGAGGGATACGAGCAGTACTTC	CASMYREGYEQYF
TRBV7-9	once	-	TRBJ2-7	TGTGCCAGCAGCCTCAGGGGGGACGTCGAAAGGGGCGAGCAGTACTTC	CASSLRGDVERGEQYF
TRBV27	-	-	TRBJ2-7	TGTGCCAGCATGGAGGGGTTGTCCTACGAGCAGTACTTC	CASMEGLSYEQYF
TRBV7-6	-	-	TRBJ2-7	TGTGCCAGCAGCCCTGCGACTAGCGAGCAGTACTTC	CASSPATSEQYF
TRBV12-5	-	-	TRBJ2-5	TGTGCTAGTGGGATAGGGTTAGGGGTGTTGACCCAGTACTTC	CASGIGLGVLTQYF
TRBV28	-	TRBD2	TRBJ2-7	TGTGCCAGCAGTGTCCAGACGGGGGGCTCCTACGAGCAGTACTTC	CASSVQTGGSYEQYF
TRBV14	-	-	TRBJ2-4	TGTGCCAGCAGCCCGACCGGGACCTTAGCCAAAAACATTCAGTACTTC	CASSPTGTLAKNIQYF
TRBV7-2	-	-	TRBJ1-3	TGTGCCAGCAGCTTAACAGGGACCTCCTCTGGAAACACCATATATTTT	CASSLTGTSSGNTIYF
TRBV11-3	-	-	TRBJ1-1	TGTGCCAGCAGCTACCAGGAGAACACTGAAGCTTTCTTT	CASSYQENTEAFF
TRBV13	-	-	TRBJ2-7	TGTGCCAGCAGCTTTGGCGTAACCTACGAGCAGTACTTC	CASSFGVTYEQYF
TRBV19	-	-	TRBJ2-6	TGTGCCAGTAGTAAACACAGGGCTGGGGCCAACGTCCTGACTTTC	CASSKHRAGANVLTF
TRBV29-1	-	TRBD2	TRBJ2-3	TGCAGCGTGGGGACTAGGAACGTACATACGCAGTATTTT	CSVGTRNVHTQYF
TRBV18	-	TRBD1	TRBJ2-2	TGTGCCAGCTCACCCTCCTTGACGGGACAGGGAACCGGGGAGCTGTTTTTT	CASSPSLTGQGTGELFF
TRBV5-4	-	TRBD1	TRBJ2-4	TGTGCCAGCAGCTCACGGACAGGGTTAGGCAAAAACATTCAGTACTTC	CASSSRTGLGKNIQYF
TRBV28	once	-	TRBJ2-5	TGTGCCAGCAGAAACCCCGGGGGCGCGGGGACCCAGTACTTC	CASRNPGGAGTQYF
TRBV19	few	TRBD1	TRBJ1-5	TGTGCCAGTAGTATAGAGAGGGGGCTTTCTCAGCCCCAGCATTTT	CASSIERGLSQPQHF
TRBV7-9	-	-	TRBJ2-3	TGTGCCAGCAGCTGGGGGGGCCCAGATACGCAGTATTTT	CASSWGGPDTQYF
TRBV13	-	-	TRBJ2-3	TGTGCCAGCAGTACCAGGGGTAGCGGCACAGATACGCAGTATTTT	CASSTRGSGTDTQYF
TRBV25-1	few	TRBD2	TRBJ2-1	TGTGCCAGCGGTCTTGGGGCGGGAGAAGGGAATGAGCAGTTCTTC	CASGLGAGEGNEQFF
TRBV28	-	TRBD2	TRBJ2-7	TGTGCCAGCAGTTTTGGTCGAGCGGGGGTTCACTCCTACGAGCAGTACTTC	CASSFGRAGVHSYEQYF
TRBV30	-	TRBD2	TRBJ2-5	TGTGCCTGGAGGCCGGGGAGCGGGAGGTATGAGACCCAGTACTTC	CAWRPGSGRYETQYF
TRBV2	-	TRBD1	TRBJ2-5	TGTGCCAGCCAACGACAGGGTCGAGAGACCCAGTACTTC	CASQRQGRETQYF
TRBV9	-	-	TRBJ2-1	TGTGCCAGCAGCGCCTACGATCAGGGTTATGAGCAGTTCTTC	CASSAYDQGYEQFF
TRBV11-3	-	TRBD2	TRBJ2-7	TGTGCCAGCAGCCCATGGACTAGCACCGACTACGAGCAGTACTTC	CASSPWTSTDYEQYF
TRBV4-3	-	-	TRBJ2-3	TGCGCCAGCGGGTTACAGACTGGTGCTAGCACAGATACGCAGTATTTT	CASGLQTGASTDTQYF
TRBV28	-	-	TRBJ2-5	TGTGCCAGCAGTCCGAGCACGGAGACCCAGTACTTC	CASSPSTETQYF
TRBV9	once	TRBD2	TRBJ2-7	TGTGCCAGCAGCGAGGGACTAGCGGGAGAGTCCGTCTACGAGCAGTACTTC	CASSEGLAGESVYEQYF
TRBV7-2	-	TRBD2	TRBJ2-7	TGTGCCAGCAGCCAAGGCTCTAGCGGGAGTGACGAGCAGTACTTC	CASSQGSSGSDEQYF